These T cell receptor beta chains were read from a single sample in a study of blood T cells in healthy people across ages. Via MiXCR, TCRdb re-called the 5' RACE reads, giving one row per CDR3 protein. The sample has over 1,500,000 distinct CDR3 sequences, approximately 50% seen once. The specimen was blood. These receptors were taken from a woman in her 40s in good health. Each CDR3 is given with its conserved first and last residue. A D gene is named only where the DNA matches it firmly. Size is stated for part of the rows, as once, few or many counts, or as a class when the clone is expanded.

V gene	clone size	CDR3 length	J gene	D gene	CDR3 protein	CDR3 DNA
TRBV2	once	13	TRBJ2-7	NA	CASSEDKVSEQYF	TGTGCCAGCAGTGAGGACAAGGTCTCCGAGCAGTACTTC
TRBV7-2	few	14	TRBJ2-5	NA	CASSFPTRRETQYF	TGTGCCAGCAGCTTTCCCACCCGGCGGGAGACCCAGTACTTC
TRBV6-2/TRBV6-3	NA	15	TRBJ1-2	NA	CASSYTPVDADGYTF	TGTGCCAGCAGTTATACGCCGGTGGACGCGGATGGCTACACCTTC
TRBV12-3/TRBV12-4	few	15	TRBJ1-6	TRBD1	CASSLVRGNNSPLHF	TGTGCCAGCAGTTTGGTCAGGGGGAATAATTCACCCCTCCACTTT
TRBV28	few	15	TRBJ2-7	NA	CASSPRAPSPYEQYF	TGTGCCAGCAGTCCGAGGGCGCCCAGCCCCTACGAGCAGTACTTC
TRBV20-1	few	11	TRBJ2-7	NA	CSARGRDEQYF	TGCAGTGCTAGGGGAAGGGACGAGCAGTACTTC
TRBV20-1	NA	14	TRBJ1-2	TRBD1	CSAGSDRGIYGYTF	TGCAGTGCTGGGTCCGACAGGGGGATCTATGGCTACACCTTC
TRBV5-6	NA	14	TRBJ2-3	NA	CASSLPSFTDTQYF	TGTGCCAGCAGCTTGCCTAGCTTCACAGATACGCAGTATTTT
TRBV4-3	NA	15	TRBJ1-5	NA	CASSQDGWSNQPQHF	TGCGCCAGCAGCCAGGATGGGTGGTCCAATCAGCCCCAGCATTTT
TRBV5-5	NA	17	TRBJ2-3	NA	CASSFPTPQGRTDTQYF	TGTGCCAGCAGCTTTCCCACTCCTCAGGGGCGCACAGATACGCAGTATTTT
TRBV20-1	NA	12	TRBJ2-3	NA	CSATSITDTQYF	TGCAGTGCTACCTCGATCACAGATACGCAGTATTTT
TRBV27	NA	17	TRBJ2-7	NA	CASSLSFGRPYPYEQYF	TGTGCCAGCAGTTTATCGTTCGGACGACCATATCCCTACGAGCAGTACTTC
TRBV11-2	NA	16	TRBJ2-5	NA	CASSLEAGLGGETQYF	TGTGCCAGCAGCTTAGAGGCGGGCCTCGGGGGAGAGACCCAGTACTTC
TRBV7-2	NA	15	TRBJ1-4	NA	CASSLMQGVREKLFF	TGTGCCAGCAGCTTAATGCAGGGTGTTAGGGAAAAACTGTTTTTT
TRBV28	NA	15	TRBJ2-5	NA	CASSLSRRGQETQYF	TGTGCCAGCAGTTTATCCCGGAGGGGGCAAGAGACCCAGTACTTC
TRBV4-2	NA	16	TRBJ2-3	NA	CASSQEAGEITDTQYF	TGTGCCAGCAGCCAAGAGGCAGGGGAAATCACAGATACGCAGTATTTT